The following is a TCR beta chain sequence with its context. The record originates from a study of blood T cell repertoires in COVID-19. Looking at the study overall: T cells, B-cell-depleted T cells, or PBMCs provided the cDNA or gDNA that served as material.

The CDR3 runs to 15 residues. Germline V gene lookup returns CDR1 LGHNA and CDR2 YNFKEQ. Trimming removed 0 bases from V and 11 bases from J; junction bases left unmatched: 7. Original methodology: Amplification of reference gene primers was used by the study to estimate nucleated cell counts. Sequenced by immunoSEQ multiplex PCR; TCRdb stores in-frame clones only, minus some. V and J calls and clone size are copied from that table; D and trimming were computed from the DNA. The sample has over 400,000 clones, roughly 91% seen once. Seattle cases were enrolled at active infection and followed longitudinally.

The material sequenced was peripheral blood. V usage is TRBV4-2 and J usage is TRBJ1-6, with 7 bases fitting TRBD1. The TCR was taken from a woman in her forties or fifties with COVID-19, enrolled during active disease. The CDR3 nucleotides read TGTGCCAGCAGCCAAGAGTACAGGGGTAGGACACCCCTCCACTTT. Amino acid sequence: CASSQEYRGRTPLHF.